This T cell receptor beta chain is from a study of OX40 agonist ivuxolimab in advanced cancers. Background on the study: The study gave patients intravenous ivuxolimab at 0.01 to 10 mg/kg every 2 weeks. Enrollees could have had prior anti-PD-1, anti-PD-L1 or anti-CTLA-4 therapy, which around 43% had received.

Here immunoSEQ multiplex PCR was the method, and the copy in TCRdb shows in-frame clones only, minus some. The sample has approximately 48,000 clones; 65% to 85% are singletons. Findings and caveats of the study: Among the lowest peripheral clonal expansion occurred in 0.1-3.0 mg/kg partial responders.

Germline V gene sequence: CDR1 WSHSY, CDR2 SAAADI. V gave up 5 bases and J gave up 7 bases, with 15 bases separating them. CDR3 length equals 14 residues. For this clone: Its antigen is undetermined.

This sample comprised CD4+ or CD8+ T cells sorted from blood, obtained in a trial of the OX40 agonist ivuxolimab. The TCR sequence derives from an adult with an advanced solid tumor such as melanoma, head and neck, liver or kidney cancer. The rearrangement uses TRBV10-2 and TRBJ1-5; possibly TRBD1 for D (5 bases). CDR3: CASSLGQSSQPQHF. The DNA for the CDR3 is TGCGCCAGCAGTCTTGGACAATCTTCACAGCCCCAGCATTTT.